One sample yielded the 9 T cell receptor beta chains listed below, sequenced in a study of CXCR3-negative and CXCR3-positive naive CD8 T cells. It was by 5' RACE with UMI labels that the TRB cDNA libraries were prepared. Following a re-call of the 5' RACE reads, TCRdb has one entry per CDR3 protein and lacks DNA. The repertoire table contains about 110,000 distinct CDR3 sequences. Overall study findings and caveats: The TRB CDR3s that CXCR3-positive naive cells carried were more hydrophobic than those of CXCR3-negative naive cells.

Antigens for these TCRs are unknown. The specimen sequenced was naive CXCR3+ CD8+ T cells from blood. Subset meaning: CD45RO-CCR7+CD27+CD95- naive CD8+ T cells expressing CXCR3 (TNR3+). These receptors all stem from a human donor in good health. Some clones in this sample may be carry-over from other donors' samples.

The genes are TRBV4-1 and TRBJ2-5; the D call from TCRdb, TRBD1, cannot be confirmed without DNA. The CDR3 runs to 16 residues. CDR1 and CDR2 from the germline V gene are MGHRA and YSYEKL. The CDR3 loop reads CASSQRQTGIEVTQYF.

The chain links TRBV7-9 to TRBJ1-2; without DNA, the TCRdb call of TRBD1 cannot be checked. The CDR3 spans 12 residues. CDR1 SEHNR and CDR2 FQNEAQ come from the germline V gene (reference sequence). The CDR3: CASSPTWDGYTF.

The genes are TRBV6-5 and TRBJ1-1; TCRdb indicates TRBD1, and absent DNA this call remains unverified. CDR1 MNHEY and CDR2 SVGAGI come from the germline V gene. The CDR3 is 14 amino acids. CDR3 region: CASSYEGSGTEAFF.

The genes are TRBV2 and TRBJ1-5. The CDR3 consists of 16 residues. In germline, CDR1 is SNHLY, CDR2 FYNNEI. CDR3 region: CASSEALGYSNQPQHF.

The chain combines TRBV29-1 with TRBJ1-1; TCRdb gives TRBD1 as the D gene, but with no DNA this cannot be confirmed. Germline CDR1 reads SQVTM; CDR2 reads ANQGSEA. This CDR3 has 12 residues. The CDR3 sequence: CSVRQGATKAFF. The whole variable domain, filled in from reference TRBV29-1 and TRBJ1-1, reads SAVISQKPSRDICQRGTSLTIQCQVDSQVTMMFWYRQQPGQSLTLIATANQGSEATYESGFVIDKFPISRPNLTFSTLTVSNMSPEDSSIYLCSVRQGATKAFFGQGTRLTVV.

This chain joins TRBV28 and TRBJ1-2; the D gene TCRdb calls, TRBD1, cannot be checked with no DNA. Germline CDR1 is MDHEN and CDR2 is SYDVKM. There are 13 residues in the CDR3. The CDR3 protein is CASSGPGGSGYTF.

The chain recombines TRBV19 with TRBJ2-3; the D call from TCRdb, TRBD2, cannot be confirmed without DNA. Germline CDR1 reads LNHDA; CDR2 reads SQIVND (reference sequence). This CDR3 region has 18 residues. CDR3 residues: CASATGLAGGDWADTQYF.

The chain has TRBV5-5 and TRBJ2-2; TCRdb's D gene call, TRBD1, goes unchecked for lack of DNA. The CDR3 runs to 16 residues. Germline V gives CDR1 SGHKS, CDR2 YYEKEE (reference sequence). CDR3: CASSLVAGQNTGELFF.

The chain joins TRBV29-1 to TRBJ2-3; as DNA is missing, the TRBD1 call by TCRdb cannot be tested. This CDR3 contains 14 residues. Germline loops: CDR1 SQVTM, CDR2 ANQGSEA. The CDR3 loop reads CSQVGGGTTDTQYF.